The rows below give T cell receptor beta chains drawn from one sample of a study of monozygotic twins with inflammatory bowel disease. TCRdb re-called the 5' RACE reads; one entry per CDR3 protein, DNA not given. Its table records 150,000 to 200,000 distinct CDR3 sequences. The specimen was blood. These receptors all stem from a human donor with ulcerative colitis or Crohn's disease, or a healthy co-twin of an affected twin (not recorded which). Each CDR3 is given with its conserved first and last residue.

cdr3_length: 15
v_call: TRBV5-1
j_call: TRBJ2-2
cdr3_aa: CASSPQRTGTGELFF

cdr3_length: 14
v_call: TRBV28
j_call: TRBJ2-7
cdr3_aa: CASGGTSGEYEQYF

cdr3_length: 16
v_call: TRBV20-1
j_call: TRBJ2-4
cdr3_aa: CSASDWEVGKTNIQYF

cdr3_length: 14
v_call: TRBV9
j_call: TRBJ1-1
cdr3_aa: CASSRGGGVTEAFF

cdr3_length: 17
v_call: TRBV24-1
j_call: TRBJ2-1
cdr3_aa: CATSEHWTSGGLGEQFF

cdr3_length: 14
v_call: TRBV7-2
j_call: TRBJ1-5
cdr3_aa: CASSLLAFNQPQHF

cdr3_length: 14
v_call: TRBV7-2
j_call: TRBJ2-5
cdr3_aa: CASSPKTGRETQYF

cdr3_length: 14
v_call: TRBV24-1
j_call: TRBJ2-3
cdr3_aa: CATSEPGGTDTQYF

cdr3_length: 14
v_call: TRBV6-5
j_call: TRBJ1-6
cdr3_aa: CASSLRQANSPLHF

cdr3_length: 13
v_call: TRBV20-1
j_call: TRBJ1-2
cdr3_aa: CSAPLALLYGYTF

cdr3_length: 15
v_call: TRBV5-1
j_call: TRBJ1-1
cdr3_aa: CASSLDPGENTEAFF

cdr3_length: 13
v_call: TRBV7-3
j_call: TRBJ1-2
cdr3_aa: CASSPGRYYGYTF

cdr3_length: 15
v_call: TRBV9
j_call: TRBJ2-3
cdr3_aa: CASSVVGVGTDTQYF

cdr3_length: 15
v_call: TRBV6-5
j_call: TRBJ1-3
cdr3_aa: CASSYSAHSGNTIYF

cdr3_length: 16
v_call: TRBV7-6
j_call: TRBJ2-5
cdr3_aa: CASSDPGGKDQETQYF

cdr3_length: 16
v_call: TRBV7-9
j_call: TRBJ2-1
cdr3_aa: CASSSGTLPSYNEQFF

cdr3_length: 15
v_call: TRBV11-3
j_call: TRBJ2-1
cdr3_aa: CASSLVGQTHNEQFF

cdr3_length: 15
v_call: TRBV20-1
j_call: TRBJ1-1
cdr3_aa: CSAIPHEGSNTEAFF

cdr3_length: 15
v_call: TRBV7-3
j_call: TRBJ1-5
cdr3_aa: CASSLTGGRDQPQHF

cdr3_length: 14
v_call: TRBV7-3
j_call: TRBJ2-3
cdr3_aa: CASSPTSGTDTQYF

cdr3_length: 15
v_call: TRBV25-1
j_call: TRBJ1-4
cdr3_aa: CASSEYLGGLEKLFF

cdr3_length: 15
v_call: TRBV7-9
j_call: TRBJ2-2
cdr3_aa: CASSPGLETTGELFF

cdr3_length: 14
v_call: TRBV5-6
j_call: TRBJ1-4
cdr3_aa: CASSLVRGSEKLFF

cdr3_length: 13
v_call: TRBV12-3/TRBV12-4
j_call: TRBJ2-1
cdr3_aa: CASRAGRYNEQFF

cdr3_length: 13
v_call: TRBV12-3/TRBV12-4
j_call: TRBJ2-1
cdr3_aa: CASSLRMQEEQFF

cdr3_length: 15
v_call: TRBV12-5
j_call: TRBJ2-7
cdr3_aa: CASGASLLPAYEQYF

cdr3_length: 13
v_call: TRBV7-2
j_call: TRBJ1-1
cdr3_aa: CASSTTGFTEAFF

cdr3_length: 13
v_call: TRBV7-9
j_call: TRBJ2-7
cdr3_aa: CASSLLGTWEQYF

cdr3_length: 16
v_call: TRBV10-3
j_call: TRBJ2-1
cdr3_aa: CAISESRGGGYNEQFF

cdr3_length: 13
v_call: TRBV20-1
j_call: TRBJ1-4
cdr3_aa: CSARRGTNEKLFF

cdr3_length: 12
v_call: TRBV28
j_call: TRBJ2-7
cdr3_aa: CASRDRGREQYF

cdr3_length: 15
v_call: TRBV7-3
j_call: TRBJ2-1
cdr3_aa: CASSFGAGGYNEQFF

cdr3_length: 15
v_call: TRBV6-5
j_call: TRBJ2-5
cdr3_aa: CASSYSQDSEETQYF

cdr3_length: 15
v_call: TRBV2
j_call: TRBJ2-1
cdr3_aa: CASGRGSGRGDEQFF

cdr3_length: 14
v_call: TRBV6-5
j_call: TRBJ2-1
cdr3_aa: CASISGKAYNEQFF

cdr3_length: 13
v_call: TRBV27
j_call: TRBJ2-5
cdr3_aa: CASSSWGSETQYF

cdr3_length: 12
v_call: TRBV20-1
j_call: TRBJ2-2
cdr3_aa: CSASQGFGELFF

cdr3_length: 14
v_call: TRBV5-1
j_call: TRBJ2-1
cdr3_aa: CASSPSGFGDEQFF

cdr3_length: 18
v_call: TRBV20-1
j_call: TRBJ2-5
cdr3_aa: CSARDPEDRGSLGETQYF

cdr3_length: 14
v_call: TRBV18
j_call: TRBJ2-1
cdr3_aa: CASWTTQRPGEQFF

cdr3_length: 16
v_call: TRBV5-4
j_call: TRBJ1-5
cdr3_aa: CASSTDRGGSNQPQHF

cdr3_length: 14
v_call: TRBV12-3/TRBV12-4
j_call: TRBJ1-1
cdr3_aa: CASSLATGSAEAFF

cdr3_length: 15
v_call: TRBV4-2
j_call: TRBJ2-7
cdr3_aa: CASSQDKTGAYEQYF

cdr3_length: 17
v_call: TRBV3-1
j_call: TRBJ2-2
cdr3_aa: CASSRLAGGLNTGELFF

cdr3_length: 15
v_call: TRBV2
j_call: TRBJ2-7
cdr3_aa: CASREMGQGPHEQYF

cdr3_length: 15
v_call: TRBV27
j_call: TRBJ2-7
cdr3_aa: CASSLGGPLFYEQYF

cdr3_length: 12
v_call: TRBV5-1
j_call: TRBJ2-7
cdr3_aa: CASSLEEDEQYF

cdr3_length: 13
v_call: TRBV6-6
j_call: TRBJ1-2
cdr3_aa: CASSYGPSGGYTF

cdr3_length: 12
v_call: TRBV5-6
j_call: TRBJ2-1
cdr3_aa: CASSLTRDEQFF

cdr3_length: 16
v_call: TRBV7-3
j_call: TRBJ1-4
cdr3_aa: CASSEDRGRSNEKLFF

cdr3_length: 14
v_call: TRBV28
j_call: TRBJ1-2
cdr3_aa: CASSPVWGKYGYTF

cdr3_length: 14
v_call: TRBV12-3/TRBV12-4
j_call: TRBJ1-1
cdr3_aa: CASSLLQSNTEAIF

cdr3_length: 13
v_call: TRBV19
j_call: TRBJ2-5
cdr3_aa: CASSIRRRETQYF

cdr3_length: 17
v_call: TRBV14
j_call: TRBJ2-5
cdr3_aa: CASSQVVASGYQETQYF

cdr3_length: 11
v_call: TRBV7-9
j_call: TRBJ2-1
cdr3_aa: CASSEGYEQFF

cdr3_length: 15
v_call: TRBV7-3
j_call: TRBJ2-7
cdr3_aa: CASSPGQGAHREQYF

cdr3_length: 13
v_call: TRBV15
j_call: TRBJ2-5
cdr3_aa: CATSQGMMETQYF

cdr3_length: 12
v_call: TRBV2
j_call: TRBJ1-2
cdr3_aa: CASSESRAGYTF

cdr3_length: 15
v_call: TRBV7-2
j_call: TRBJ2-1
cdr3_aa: CASSLGTGPYNEQFF

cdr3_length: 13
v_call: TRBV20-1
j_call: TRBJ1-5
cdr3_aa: CSAGDRDNQPQHF